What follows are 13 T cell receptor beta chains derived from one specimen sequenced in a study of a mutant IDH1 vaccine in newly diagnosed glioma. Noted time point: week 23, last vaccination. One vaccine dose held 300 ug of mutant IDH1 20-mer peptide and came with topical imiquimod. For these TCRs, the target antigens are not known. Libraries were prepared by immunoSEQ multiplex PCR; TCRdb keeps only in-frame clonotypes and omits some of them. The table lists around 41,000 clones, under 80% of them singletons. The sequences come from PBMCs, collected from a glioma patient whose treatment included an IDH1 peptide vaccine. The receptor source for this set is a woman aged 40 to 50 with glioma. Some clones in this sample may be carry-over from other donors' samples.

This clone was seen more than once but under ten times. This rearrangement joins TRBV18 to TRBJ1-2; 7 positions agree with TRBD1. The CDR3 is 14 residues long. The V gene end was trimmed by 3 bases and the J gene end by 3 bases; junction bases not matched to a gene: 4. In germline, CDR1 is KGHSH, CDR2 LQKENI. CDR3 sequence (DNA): TGTGCCAGCTCACCCGGAGGGGGCCACTATGGCTACACCTTC. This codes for CASSPGGGHYGYTF.

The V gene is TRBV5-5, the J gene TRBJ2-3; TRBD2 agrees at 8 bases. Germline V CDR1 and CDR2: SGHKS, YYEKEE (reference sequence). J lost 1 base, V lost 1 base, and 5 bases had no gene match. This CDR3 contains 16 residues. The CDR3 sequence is CASSLYPAGGTDTQYF. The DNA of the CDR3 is TGTGCCAGCAGCTTGTATCCAGCGGGGGGCACAGATACGCAGTATTTT.

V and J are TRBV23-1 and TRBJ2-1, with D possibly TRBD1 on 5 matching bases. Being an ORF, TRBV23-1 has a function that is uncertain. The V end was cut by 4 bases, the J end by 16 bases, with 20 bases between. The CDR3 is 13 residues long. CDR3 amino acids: CASSRKSFRGPFF. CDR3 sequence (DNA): TGCGCCAGCAGTCGCAAATCTTTTAGGGGCCCCTTCTTC.

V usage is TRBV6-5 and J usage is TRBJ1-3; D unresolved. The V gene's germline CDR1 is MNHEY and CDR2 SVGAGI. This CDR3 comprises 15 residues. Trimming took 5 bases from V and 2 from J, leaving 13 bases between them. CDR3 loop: CASSPSWEAGNTIYF. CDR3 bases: TGTGCCAGCAGTCCCTCGTGGGAGGCTGGAAACACCATATATTTT.

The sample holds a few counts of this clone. CDR3 DNA: TGTGCCTGGAGTGCAGGGGTGGGCAATCAGCCCCAGCATTTT. This sequence encodes CAWSAGVGNQPQHF. The chain joins TRBV30 to TRBJ1-5; D perhaps matches TRBD1 (6 bases). Trimming took 1 base from V and 2 from J, leaving 9 bases between them. The CDR3 runs to 14 residues. CDR1 GTSNPN and CDR2 SVGIG come from the germline V gene (reference sequence). The full variable domain, with the rest looked up from reference TRBV30 and TRBJ1-5, is SQTIHQWPATLVQPVGSPLSLECTVEGTSNPNLYWYRQAAGRGLQLLFYSVGIGQISSEVPQNLSASRPQDRQFILSSKKLLLSDSGFYLCAWSAGVGNQPQHFGDGTRLSIL.

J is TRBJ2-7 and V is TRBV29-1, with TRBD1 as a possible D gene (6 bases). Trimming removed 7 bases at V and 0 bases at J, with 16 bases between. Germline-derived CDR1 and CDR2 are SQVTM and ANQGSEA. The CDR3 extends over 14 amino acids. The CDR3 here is CSAAPTGSSYEQYF. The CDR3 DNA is TGCAGCGCGGCCCCTACAGGGTCCTCCTACGAGCAGTACTTC.

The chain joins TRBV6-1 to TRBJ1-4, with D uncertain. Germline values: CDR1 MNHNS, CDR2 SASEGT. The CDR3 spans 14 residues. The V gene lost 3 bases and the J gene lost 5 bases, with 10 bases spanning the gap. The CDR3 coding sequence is TGTGCCAGCAGTGATGGCAGCGTAAATGAAAAACTGTTTTTT. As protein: CASSDGSVNEKLFF.

CDR3 in DNA: TGTGCCAGCAGCCGTCTCCTTGGGGCGCGGAGGCGCCGCACAGATACGCAGTATTTT. This sequence encodes CASSRLLGARRRRTDTQYF. The V gene is TRBV5-8, the J gene TRBJ2-3; TRBD1 or TRBD2 may be the D gene (5 bases each). The CDR3 covers 19 residues. Germline-derived CDR1 and CDR2 are SGHTS and YDEGEE. V lost 4 bases, J lost 1 base, and 25 bases lay in between.

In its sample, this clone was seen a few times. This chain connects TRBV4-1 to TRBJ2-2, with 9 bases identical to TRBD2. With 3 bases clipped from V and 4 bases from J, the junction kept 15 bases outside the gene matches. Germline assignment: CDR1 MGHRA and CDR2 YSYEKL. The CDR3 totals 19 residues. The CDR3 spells CASSHPSGSGGLGTGELFF. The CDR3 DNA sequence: TGCGCCAGCAGCCACCCCTCGGGTAGCGGGGGCCTGGGCACCGGGGAGCTGTTTTTT.

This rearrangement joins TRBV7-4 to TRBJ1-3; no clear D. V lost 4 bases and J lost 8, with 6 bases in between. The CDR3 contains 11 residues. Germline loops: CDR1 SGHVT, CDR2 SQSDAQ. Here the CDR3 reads CASSWDDTIYF. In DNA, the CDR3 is TGTGCCAGCAGCTGGGATGACACCATATATTTT. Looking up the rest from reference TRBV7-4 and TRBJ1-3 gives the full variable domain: GAGVSQSPRYKVAKRGRDVALRCDSISGHVTLYWYRQTLGQGSEVLTYSQSDAQRDKSGRPSGRFSAERPERSVSTLKIQRTEQGDSAVYLCASSWDDTIYFGEGSWLTVV.

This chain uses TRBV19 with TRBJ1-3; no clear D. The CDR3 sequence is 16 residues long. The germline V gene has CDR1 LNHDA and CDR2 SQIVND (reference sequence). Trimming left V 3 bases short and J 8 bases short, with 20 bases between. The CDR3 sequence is CASSMRLHPKGDTIYF. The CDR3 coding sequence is TGTGCCAGTAGTATGAGGTTACACCCCAAGGGAGACACCATATATTTT.

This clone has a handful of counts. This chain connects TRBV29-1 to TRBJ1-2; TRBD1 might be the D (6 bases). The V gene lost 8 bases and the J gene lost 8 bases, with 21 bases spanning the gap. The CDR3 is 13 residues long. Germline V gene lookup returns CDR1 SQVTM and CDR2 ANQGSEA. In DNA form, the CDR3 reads TGCAGCCATAGAGAGGGGGGTAGGGACGGCTACACCTTC. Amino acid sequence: CSHREGGRDGYTF.

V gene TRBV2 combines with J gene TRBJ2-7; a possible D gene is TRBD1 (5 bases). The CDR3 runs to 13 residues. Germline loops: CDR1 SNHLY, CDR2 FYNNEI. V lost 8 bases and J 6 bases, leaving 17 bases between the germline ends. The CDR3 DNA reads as TGTGCCAGCCTCACAGGCTGGGTAGGCGAGCAGTACTTC. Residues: CASLTGWVGEQYF.